The 30 T cell receptor beta chains listed next were all sequenced from one sample in a study of cytomegalovirus exposure and HLA in healthy donors. The PCR ran on 60 Vbeta and 13 Jbeta primers. The data were produced by immunoSEQ multiplex PCR, yet TCRdb's version contains in-frame clones alone and is incomplete. The sample yields about 200,000 clones, more than 60% seen once. Sequencing was performed on PBMCs. These receptors were taken from a man aged 45-65 years in good health and CMV-seronegative.

This sequence joins TRBV18 and TRBJ1-2; D is unresolved. The V gene's germline CDR1 is KGHSH and CDR2 LQKENI. CDR3 size: 13 residues. Trimming cost V 6 bases and J 3 bases, with 11 bases left between them. The CDR3 DNA follows: TGTGCCAGCTCCCTAGGAGGAGACTATGGCTACACCTTC. Its translation: CASSLGGDYGYTF. The entire variable domain, with the rest obtained from reference TRBV18 and TRBJ1-2, is as follows: NAGVMQNPRHLVRRRGQEARLRCSPMKGHSHVYWYRQLPEEGLKFMVYLQKENIIDESGMPKERFSAEFPKEGPSILRIQQVVRGDSAAYFCASSLGGDYGYTFGSGTRLTVV.

The V call is TRBV5-4, the J call TRBJ2-1; weak D call: TRBD2 (5 bases). Per the germline V gene, CDR1 is SGHNT and CDR2 is YYREEE (reference sequence). Trimming removed 0 bases at V and 4 bases at J, with 8 bases between. This CDR3 is 14 amino acids long. Here the CDR3 DNA reads TGTGCCAGCAGCTTGGGGGAGCGGTACAATGAGCAGTTCTTC. It encodes CASSLGERYNEQFF.

J is TRBJ1-1 and V is TRBV5-1, with 11 bases identical to TRBD1. Germline V lookup: CDR1 SGHRS, CDR2 YFSETQ. The CDR3 has 15 residues. V dropped 3 bases and J dropped 5; count of bases not matched to a gene: 6. The CDR3 sequence is CASSSSGTGGTEAFF. CDR3 nucleotide sequence: TGCGCCAGCAGCTCATCCGGGACAGGGGGAACTGAAGCTTTCTTT.

The chain combines TRBV5-4 with TRBJ1-2; 9 bases are shared with TRBD1. CDR3 length equals 15 residues. Trimming at V came to 4 bases and at J to 1 base, leaving 5 bases not matched to a gene. Germline-derived CDR1 and CDR2 are SGHNT and YYREEE (reference sequence). Here the CDR3 reads CASSPGDRVNYGYTF. CDR3 DNA sequence: TGTGCCAGCAGCCCGGGGGACAGGGTTAACTATGGCTACACCTTC.

This clone occurred a few times. The rearrangement links TRBV5-1 to TRBJ2-3, with 8 bases that match TRBD1. The CDR3 loop spans 16 amino acids. From germline, CDR1 is SGHRS and CDR2 YFSETQ. With V trimmed by 4 bases and J by 6 bases, 13 bases remained unmatched. Here the CDR3 reads CASSPPGGPFGDTQYF. CDR3 nucleotide sequence: TGCGCCAGCAGCCCTCCAGGGGGCCCTTTCGGGGATACGCAGTATTTT.

This chain connects TRBV4-1 to TRBJ2-5, with a tentative D call TRBD1 (5 bases). The CDR3 length is 15 residues. CDR1 and CDR2 from the germline V gene are MGHRA and YSYEKL. V was trimmed by 0 bases and J by 3 bases, leaving 11 bases between them. This CDR3 is CASSQDKGLKETQYF. The DNA for the CDR3 is TGCGCCAGCAGCCAAGACAAGGGGCTGAAAGAGACCCAGTACTTC.

The gene calls are TRBV2 and TRBJ2-7; 7 bases line up with TRBD1. V lost 6 bases and J lost 0; bases outside the gene matches: 5. This CDR3 comprises 14 residues. CDR1 and CDR2 from the germline V gene are SNHLY and FYNNEI. The CDR3 sequence: CASSRDSSSYEQYF. The CDR3 DNA follows: TGTGCCAGCAGCCGGGACAGTAGCTCCTACGAGCAGTACTTC. Full variable domain (remainder filled in from reference TRBV2 and TRBJ2-7): EPEVTQTPSHQVTQMGQEVILRCVPISNHLYFYWYRQILGQKVEFLVSFYNNEISEKSEIFDDQFSVERPDGSNFTLKIRSTKLEDSAMYFCASSRDSSSYEQYFGPGTRLTVT.

The chain links TRBV6-4 to TRBJ2-1, with D perhaps matching TRBD2 (7 bases). This CDR3 has 15 amino acids. Germline V gene lookup returns CDR1 MRHNA and CDR2 SNTAGT. Trimming removed 3 bases from V and 4 bases from J, with 13 bases in between. The CDR3: CASSEKGGGYNEQFF. CDR3 in DNA: TGTGCCAGCAGTGAAAAAGGGGGGGGGTACAATGAGCAGTTCTTC.

The V call is TRBV6-4, the J call TRBJ2-1, with 12 bases identical to TRBD2. Germline loops: CDR1 MRHNA, CDR2 SNTAGT. The junction had 5 bases not matched to a gene; V was cut back by 6 bases and J by 5 bases. CDR3 size: 15 residues. In DNA, the CDR3 is TGTGCCAGCAGCATCCTAGCGGGAGGGAACAATGAGCAGTTCTTC. Translated, it gives CASSILAGGNNEQFF.

The V and J genes are TRBV11-2 and TRBJ2-1; 16 bases fit TRBD2. The trim removed 3 bases at V and 8 bases at J, leaving 7 bases unmatched. CDR3 length: 17 amino acids. Germline CDR1 is SGHAT and CDR2 is FQNNGV. CDR3 nucleotide sequence: TGTGCCAGCAGCTTCGCCCCCGGGACTAGCGGGAGGGATGAGCAGTTCTTC. Encoded protein: CASSFAPGTSGRDEQFF.

The chain joins TRBV6-5 to TRBJ2-7, with 11 nucleotides matching TRBD1. CDR1 and CDR2 (germline): MNHEY, SVGAGI. CDR3 length: 15 amino acids. The V and J ends lost 5 bases and 5 bases, in that order; junction bases with no gene match: 8. CDR3 in amino acids: CASSPRDRGLDEQYF. The CDR3 bases are TGTGCCAGCAGTCCCCGGGACAGGGGGTTGGACGAGCAGTACTTC.

This chain joins TRBV11-2 and TRBJ1-6; 9 bases fit TRBD1. Germline CDR1 reads SGHAT; CDR2 reads FQNNGV. This CDR3 has 15 residues. The V gene end was trimmed by 1 base and the J gene end by 10 bases; junction bases not matched to a gene: 5. Here the CDR3 reads CASSLGGTGPSPLHF. The CDR3 DNA reads as TGTGCCAGCAGCTTAGGCGGGACAGGGCCCTCACCCCTCCACTTT.

The CDR3 region is CASSAGTSGSRNEQFF. The CDR3, as DNA: TGTGCCAGCAGCGCAGGGACTAGCGGGAGTCGTAATGAGCAGTTCTTC. V usage is TRBV9 and J usage is TRBJ2-1; 14 bases map to TRBD2. Germline assignment: CDR1 SGDLS and CDR2 YYNGEE. The junction had 6 bases not matched to a gene; V was cut back by 3 bases and J by 7 bases. This CDR3 has 16 residues.

The chain employs TRBV4-2 and TRBJ2-1, with 8 bases matching TRBD2. This CDR3 has 16 amino acids. The junction had 9 bases not matched to a gene; V was cut back by 0 bases and J by 8 bases. The V gene's germline CDR1 is LGHNA and CDR2 YNFKEQ. The CDR3: CASSQEGAGGLYEQFF. The CDR3 bases are TGTGCCAGCAGCCAAGAAGGGGCGGGAGGTCTATATGAGCAGTTCTTC.

This chain's CDR3 is CASRRGIIYEQYF. DNA for the CDR3: TGTGCCAGCCGAAGGGGGATAATCTACGAGCAGTACTTC. The V gene is TRBV28, the J gene TRBJ2-5; tentative D call: TRBD1 (6 bases). The J call may not be correct, given that the DNA end is closer to TRBJ2-7. There are 13 residues in the CDR3. Germline V gene sequence: CDR1 MDHEN, CDR2 SYDVKM.

The chain links TRBV7-6 to TRBJ2-2, with 7 bases identical to TRBD1. Germline V CDR1 and CDR2: SGHVS, FNYEAQ. V lost 5 bases and J lost 6; bases outside the gene matches: 9. The length of the CDR3 is 15 residues. Here the CDR3 reads CASSLGDSWPGELFF. CDR3 sequence (DNA): TGTGCCAGCAGCCTTGGGGACAGCTGGCCCGGGGAGCTGTTTTTT.

Ten or more counts support this clone. The chain recombines TRBV2 with TRBJ1-1; D gene uncertain. The CDR3 consists of 13 residues. The V end was cut by 5 bases, the J end by 1 base, with 8 bases between. From germline, CDR1 is SNHLY and CDR2 FYNNEI. The CDR3 loop is CASSRTENTEAFF. Written as DNA, the CDR3 is TGTGCCAGCAGTCGGACTGAGAACACTGAAGCTTTCTTT. Filled out from reference TRBV2 and TRBJ1-1, the complete variable domain reads EPEVTQTPSHQVTQMGQEVILRCVPISNHLYFYWYRQILGQKVEFLVSFYNNEISEKSEIFDDQFSVERPDGSNFTLKIRSTKLEDSAMYFCASSRTENTEAFFGQGTRLTVV.

The V and J genes are TRBV2 and TRBJ2-3; 11 bases agree with TRBD2. Looked up from germline, CDR1 is SNHLY and CDR2 is FYNNEI. CDR3 length: 16 amino acids. Trimming took 6 bases from V and 2 from J; bases not matched to a gene: 7. CDR3 nucleotide sequence: TGTGCCAGCAGCTTCGGACTAGCGGGTGACACAGATACGCAGTATTTT. It encodes CASSFGLAGDTDTQYF.

The chain is built from TRBV7-6 and TRBJ2-7; 11 bases map to TRBD2. Germline-derived CDR1 and CDR2 are SGHVS and FNYEAQ. V lost 0 bases, J lost 1 base, and 2 bases stayed unmatched. The CDR3 has 16 amino acids. In DNA form, the CDR3 reads TGTGCCAGCAGCTTAGCGACTAGCGGGGCTTCCTACGAGCAGTACTTC. This encodes CASSLATSGASYEQYF.

The rearrangement joins TRBV29-1 to TRBJ2-7; maybe TRBD1 (6 bases). Germline V gene lookup returns CDR1 SQVTM and CDR2 ANQGSEA. CDR3 length equals 15 residues. V dropped 6 bases and J dropped 0 bases, with 18 bases sitting between them. The CDR3 region has the DNA TGCAGCGTAGAGGCCGGGACAATAAGCTCCTACGAGCAGTACTTC. This codes for CSVEAGTISSYEQYF.

The chain couples TRBV10-2 to TRBJ1-2; D gene unclear. The CDR3 length is 16 residues. V lost 1 base and J 0 bases, leaving 12 bases between the germline ends. Germline values: CDR1 WSHSY, CDR2 SAAADI. The CDR3 sequence: CASSEFLAGTNYGYTF. The CDR3 bases are TGCGCCAGCAGTGAGTTCTTGGCAGGAACTAACTATGGCTACACCTTC.

The rearrangement links TRBV27 to TRBJ2-7, with D perhaps matching TRBD2 (5 bases). The V end lost 7 bases, the J end lost 3 bases, and 13 bases lay between the germline ends. The length of the CDR3 is 13 residues. Germline loops: CDR1 MNHEY, CDR2 SMNVEV (reference sequence). This chain's CDR3 is CASNGEFGYEQYF. The DNA for the CDR3 is TGTGCCAGCAATGGGGAGTTCGGCTACGAGCAGTACTTC.

In the case of this clone: The junction departs from the called germline gene at one end, perhaps through a read error. The chain uses TRBV6-1 and TRBJ1-4, with TRBD1 identical over 9 bases. Germline assignment: CDR1 MNHNS and CDR2 SASEGT. This CDR3 spans 13 amino acids. For the CDR3, the DNA is TGTGCCACCAAAGGGACAGGGAATGGAAAACTGTTTTTT. It yields the protein CATKGTGNGKLFF.

The genes are TRBV6-6 and TRBJ2-2; TRBD1 aligns across 7 bases. V was pared by 7 bases and J by 2 bases, with 10 bases of the junction left unmatched. CDR1 MNHNY and CDR2 SVGAGI come from the germline V gene (reference sequence). This CDR3 comprises 16 residues. The DNA of the CDR3 is TGTGCCAGCACCAAAACCGACAGGGCAAACACCGGGGAGCTGTTTTTT. Translating gives CASTKTDRANTGELFF.

The V gene is TRBV27, the J gene TRBJ2-5; TRBD2 matches 7 bases. The J call may be in error: the DNA end matches TRBJ2-7 better. This CDR3 spans 14 amino acids. CDR1 and CDR2 from the germline V gene are MNHEY and SMNVEV (reference sequence). CDR3 sequence: CASSSLAGAYEQYF. CDR3 coding DNA: TGTGCCAGCAGTTCTTTAGCGGGCGCCTACGAGCAGTACTTC.

A few counts support this clone. The chain has TRBV6-5 and TRBJ1-4, with D tentatively TRBD1 (6 bases). CDR1 and CDR2 from the germline V gene are MNHEY and SVGAGI. There are 13 residues in the CDR3. The V gene lost 5 bases and the J gene lost 8 bases, with 12 bases spanning the gap. The CDR3 here is CASSQQGYEKLFF. In nucleotides, the CDR3 is TGTGCCAGCAGTCAACAGGGATACGAAAAACTGTTTTTT.

The chain combines TRBV5-4 with TRBJ2-7; 7 nucleotides line up with TRBD2. In germline, CDR1 is SGHNT, CDR2 YYREEE (reference sequence). CDR3 size: 13 residues. With V trimmed by 4 bases and J by 5 bases, 6 bases remained unmatched. As DNA, the CDR3 is TGTGCCAGCAGCCCGGGAGGTCGGGACGAGCAGTACTTC. Translating gives CASSPGGRDEQYF.

This clone has just a few counts. V gene TRBV4-1 combines with J gene TRBJ1-1; a possible D gene is TRBD1 (6 bases). The CDR3 length is 17 residues. The V and J ends lost 1 base and 4 bases respectively, with 19 bases between them. Germline values: CDR1 MGHRA, CDR2 YSYEKL. The CDR3 spells CASSQVGDRWEGTEAFF. CDR3 nucleotides: TGCGCCAGCAGCCAAGTTGGAGACAGGTGGGAGGGCACTGAAGCTTTCTTT.

The chain's CDR3 is CASNMEGNIQYF. The CDR3 nucleotides are TGCGCCAGCAACATGGAGGGAAACATTCAGTACTTC. The rearrangement joins TRBV5-1 to TRBJ2-4; D possibly corresponds to TRBD2 (6 bases). CDR1 and CDR2 from the germline V gene are SGHRS and YFSETQ. This CDR3 contains 12 residues. V lost 6 bases and J lost 6, with 10 bases in between.

The V gene is TRBV5-1, the J gene TRBJ2-1, with D perhaps matching TRBD1 (5 bases). V was trimmed by 2 bases and J by 10 bases, leaving 10 bases between them. CDR3 length: 12 amino acids. The germline CDR1 and CDR2 sequences are SGHRS and YFSETQ. The CDR3 loop is CASSLTQGEQFF. CDR3 in DNA: TGCGCCAGCAGCTTAACGCAGGGCGAGCAGTTCTTC. The full variable domain, its missing parts supplied by reference TRBV5-1 and TRBJ2-1, is KAGVTQTPRYLIKTRGQQVTLSCSPISGHRSVSWYQQTPGQGLQFLFEYFSETQRNKGNFPGRFSGRQFSNSRSEMNVSTLELGDSALYLCASSLTQGEQFFGPGTRLTVL.